This is a list of T cell receptor beta chains from one sample in a study of OX40 agonist ivuxolimab in advanced cancers. Assay used: immunoSEQ multiplex PCR; TCRdb lists only in-frame clones, some missing. The sample includes about 22,000 clones, roughly nine tenths of them seen just once. Sequenced here: CD4+ or CD8+ T cells sorted from blood, sampled in a trial of the OX40 agonist ivuxolimab. These receptors were obtained from an adult with an advanced solid tumor such as melanoma, head and neck, liver or kidney cancer. Both conserved end residues are part of each CDR3. The D gene is left open where the match is weak. Clone size, where shown, is once, few, many, or a class for clones that have expanded.

d_gene: TRBD1; v_gene: TRBV19; j_gene: TRBJ1-1; abundance: once; CDR3aa: CASRTGDWEAFF; CDR3nt: TGTGCCAGTCGGACAGGGGATTGGGAAGCTTTCTTT
d_gene: .; v_gene: TRBV5-1; j_gene: TRBJ1-5; abundance: .; CDR3aa: CASSLDHQGWNQPQHF; CDR3nt: TGCGCCAGCAGCTTGGACCACCAGGGGTGGAATCAGCCCCAGCATTTT
d_gene: .; v_gene: TRBV7-6; j_gene: TRBJ2-7; abundance: .; CDR3aa: CASSDLRGGLYEQYF; CDR3nt: TGTGCCAGCAGCGATCTCCGAGGGGGACTCTACGAGCAGTACTTC
d_gene: .; v_gene: TRBV10-3; j_gene: TRBJ2-7; abundance: .; CDR3aa: CAISVRQESYEQYF; CDR3nt: TGTGCCATCAGTGTGCGGCAGGAGTCCTACGAGCAGTACTTC
d_gene: .; v_gene: TRBV14; j_gene: TRBJ1-4; abundance: .; CDR3aa: CASSHRGGLNEKLFF; CDR3nt: TGTGCCAGCAGCCATCGGGGGGGCCTTAATGAAAAACTGTTTTTT
d_gene: TRBD2; v_gene: TRBV10-2; j_gene: TRBJ2-3; abundance: once; CDR3aa: CASSARTSGSPDTQYF; CDR3nt: TGCGCCAGCAGTGCCCGGACTAGCGGGAGCCCAGATACGCAGTATTTT
d_gene: .; v_gene: TRBV7-9; j_gene: TRBJ2-3; abundance: once; CDR3aa: CASRGVGGESTDTQYF; CDR3nt: TGTGCCAGCCGGGGGGTAGGGGGCGAAAGCACAGATACGCAGTATTTT
d_gene: .; v_gene: TRBV7-2; j_gene: TRBJ2-1; abundance: .; CDR3aa: CASSSTVNEQFF; CDR3nt: TGTGCCAGCAGCTCGACCGTTAATGAGCAGTTCTTC
d_gene: .; v_gene: TRBV7-9; j_gene: TRBJ2-7; abundance: .; CDR3aa: CASSLEGPYEQYF; CDR3nt: TGTGCCAGCAGCTTAGAGGGCCCCTACGAGCAGTACTTC
d_gene: TRBD1; v_gene: TRBV4-1; j_gene: TRBJ1-4; abundance: .; CDR3aa: CASSLSPGQGATNEKLFF; CDR3nt: TGCGCCAGCAGCCTAAGTCCGGGACAGGGGGCAACTAATGAAAAACTGTTTTTT
d_gene: TRBD2; v_gene: TRBV5-4; j_gene: TRBJ2-7; abundance: .; CDR3aa: CASSLGTSGTSSYEQYF; CDR3nt: TGTGCCAGCAGCTTGGGGACTAGCGGGACCAGCTCCTACGAGCAGTACTTC
d_gene: .; v_gene: TRBV6-1; j_gene: TRBJ2-5; abundance: .; CDR3aa: CASSPRETQYF; CDR3nt: TGTGCCAGCAGCCCACGGGAGACCCAGTACTTC
d_gene: .; v_gene: TRBV19; j_gene: TRBJ1-2; abundance: few; CDR3aa: CASSIDFDGYTF; CDR3nt: TGTGCCAGTAGTATAGATTTCGATGGCTACACCTTC
d_gene: .; v_gene: TRBV7-6; j_gene: TRBJ1-1; abundance: .; CDR3aa: CASSAERGFEAFF; CDR3nt: TGTGCCAGCAGCGCGGAGAGAGGTTTTGAAGCTTTCTTT